The 10 T cell receptor beta chains below all came from one sample that was sequenced in a study of T cells after yellow fever vaccination. TCRdb redid the calling of the 5' RACE reads with MiXCR, one entry per CDR3 protein. The sample has 300,000 to 400,000 distinct CDR3 sequences, approximately 5.7% seen once. The source was PBMCs, collected 5 days after the yellow fever booster vaccination. These receptors all come from a young man who received the YFV17D yellow fever vaccine.

This chain uses TRBV15 with TRBJ2-7; TRBD2 matches at 7 bases. The CDR3 contains 15 residues. Germline V gene lookup returns CDR1 LNHNV and CDR2 YYDKDF (reference sequence). The junction had 11 bases not matched to a gene; V was cut back by 1 base and J by 8 bases. CDR3 amino acids: CATSRGSGGHDKQYF. For the CDR3, the DNA is TGTGCCACCAGCAGAGGGTCGGGAGGCCATGACAAGCAGTACTTC.

The chain joins TRBV20-1 to TRBJ2-1; TRBD1 might be the D (6 bases). This CDR3 has 12 amino acids. From germline, CDR1 is DFQATT and CDR2 SNEGSKA (reference sequence). The V end lost 4 bases, the J end lost 5 bases, and 9 bases lay between the germline ends. In DNA form, the CDR3 reads TGCAGTGCTATCGGACAGAACAATGAGCAGTTCTTC. Translated: CSAIGQNNEQFF.

A few counts support this clonotype. The junction differs from germline at one of its ends, possibly a read error. The V gene is TRBV11-2, the J gene TRBJ2-3, with D unresolved. In germline, CDR1 is SGHAT, CDR2 FQNNGV. This CDR3 is built from 10 residues. CDR3 coding DNA: TGTGCCAGCAGCATAGATACGCAGTATTTT. Protein: CASSIDTQYF.

This clonotype was picked up a small number of times. The chain recombines TRBV7-2 with TRBJ2-1; D remains ambiguous. Between the trimmed V and J ends, which lost 3 bases and 4 bases, there was a span of 4 bases. The germline V gene encodes CDR1 SGHTA and CDR2 FQGNSA. There are 12 residues in the CDR3. The CDR3 nucleotides read TGTGCCAGCAGCTTTATTTACAATGAGCAGTTCTTC. Encoded protein: CASSFIYNEQFF.

This rearrangement joins TRBV11-3 to TRBJ2-1; 9 positions agree with TRBD2. The CDR3 extends over 15 amino acids. V shed 4 bases and J 6 bases; nucleotides not matched to a gene: 7. Per the germline V gene, CDR1 is SGHNT and CDR2 is YENEEA. CDR3 sequence: CASSSRAGGPNEQFF. Written as DNA, the CDR3 is TGTGCCAGCAGCTCTCGGGCGGGAGGGCCCAATGAGCAGTTCTTC.

This clonotype was found a few times. The V call is TRBV5-1, the J call TRBJ2-1; TRBD2 is a possible D gene (5 bases). The germline gives CDR1 SGHRS, CDR2 YFSETQ. This CDR3 region has 13 residues. Trimming removed 0 bases from V and 12 bases from J, with 13 bases in between. The CDR3 DNA reads TGCGCCAGCAGCTTGGAGGAAGCCCGGGGGCAGTTCTTC. Translated, it gives CASSLEEARGQFF.

The rearrangement links TRBV7-8 to TRBJ2-7; D is ambiguous. This CDR3 has 15 residues. Deletions cut 5 bases from V and 4 bases from J, with 18 bases between. From germline, CDR1 is SGHVS and CDR2 FQNEAQ. CDR3 in DNA: TGTGCCAGCAGCCGCGAGGCCGCAGGATCGTACGAGCAGTACTTC. Encoded protein: CASSREAAGSYEQYF.

This clonotype was counted only a few times. This sequence joins TRBV12-3 or TRBV12-4 and TRBJ2-1, with D perhaps being TRBD1 or TRBD2 (5 bases each). V was trimmed by 6 bases and J by 9 bases, leaving 18 bases between them. This CDR3 has 14 amino acids. In DNA, the CDR3 is TGTGCCAGCAGCCAATCGGGACCGTCGCGTGAGCAGTTCTTC. This translates into CASSQSGPSREQFF.

The sample holds many counts of this clonotype. This sequence joins TRBV27 and TRBJ1-2; D perhaps matches TRBD1 (6 bases). Germline CDR1 reads MNHEY; CDR2 reads SMNVEV (reference sequence). The V gene lost 5 bases and the J gene lost 5 bases, with 12 bases spanning the gap. This CDR3 is built from 13 residues. CDR3 sequence: CASSATGGYGYTF. CDR3 coding DNA: TGTGCCAGCAGTGCGACAGGAGGGTATGGCTACACCTTC.

The rearrangement uses TRBV3-1 and TRBJ2-1; 8 nucleotides line up with TRBD1. This CDR3 is 11 amino acids long. CDR1 is LGHDT, CDR2 YNNKEL, per germline (reference sequence). V lost 1 base to trimming and J lost 14 bases; unmatched junction nucleotides: 1. The DNA for the CDR3 is TGTGCCAGCAGCCAAGTGGGACAGGAGTTCTTC. This encodes CASSQVGQEFF.